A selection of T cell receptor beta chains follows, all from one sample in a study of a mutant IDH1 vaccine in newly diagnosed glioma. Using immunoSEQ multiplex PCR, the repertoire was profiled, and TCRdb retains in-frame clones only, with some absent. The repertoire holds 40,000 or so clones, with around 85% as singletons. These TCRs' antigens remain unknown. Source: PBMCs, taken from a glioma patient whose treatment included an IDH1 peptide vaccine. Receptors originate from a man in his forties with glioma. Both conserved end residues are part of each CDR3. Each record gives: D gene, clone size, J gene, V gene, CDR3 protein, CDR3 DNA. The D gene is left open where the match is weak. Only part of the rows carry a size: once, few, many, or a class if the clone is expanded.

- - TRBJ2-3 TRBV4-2 CASSQDFGGNTDTQYF TGTGCCAGCAGCCAAGATTTTGGCGGGAATACAGATACGCAGTATTTT
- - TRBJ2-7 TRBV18 CASSPGGTGRNEQYF TGTGCCAGCTCACCAGGGGGAACAGGGAGGAACGAGCAGTACTTC
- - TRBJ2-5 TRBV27 CASSLSRGGTQYF TGTGCCAGCAGTTTATCGCGAGGGGGGACCCAGTACTTC
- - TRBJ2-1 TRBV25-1 CASRGKGGWFF TGTGCCAGCAGAGGAAAAGGGGGTTGGTTCTTC
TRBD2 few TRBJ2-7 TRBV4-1 CASSPQTSGTYEQYF TGCGCCAGCAGCCCTCAGACTAGCGGGACCTACGAGCAGTACTTC
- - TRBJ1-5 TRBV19 CASSDLGSNQPQHF TGTGCCAGTAGTGACCTGGGTAGCAATCAGCCCCAGCATTTT
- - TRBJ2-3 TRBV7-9 CASSRSTDTQYF TGTGCCAGCAGCCGTAGCACAGATACGCAGTATTTT
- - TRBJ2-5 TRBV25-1 CASSEVGQETQYF TGTGCCAGCAGTGAGGTTGGCCAAGAGACCCAGTACTTC
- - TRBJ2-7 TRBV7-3 CASSLLASSREQYF TGTGCCAGCAGCTTATTGGCCTCCTCTCGGGAGCAGTACTTC
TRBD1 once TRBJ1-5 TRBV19 CASRTGVAQPQHF TGTGCCAGTAGGACAGGGGTTGCCCAGCCCCAGCATTTT
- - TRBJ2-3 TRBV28 CASSYQSARTDTQYF TGTGCCAGCAGTTATCAGAGCGCCCGCACAGATACGCAGTATTTT
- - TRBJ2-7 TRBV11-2 CASSLGGQPISSYEQYF TGTGCCAGCAGCCTGGGGGGGCAGCCAATTAGCTCCTACGAGCAGTACTTC
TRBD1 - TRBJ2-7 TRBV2 CASNGQGSYEQYF TGTGCCAGCAACGGACAGGGCTCCTACGAGCAGTACTTC
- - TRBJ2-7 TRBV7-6 CASSFNRVYEQYF TGTGCCAGCAGCTTTAATAGGGTTTACGAGCAGTACTTC
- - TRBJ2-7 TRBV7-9 CASSLRVSYEQYF TGTGCCAGCAGCTTACGCGTCTCCTACGAGCAGTACTTC
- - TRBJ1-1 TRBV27 CASSFRLGKDTEAFF TGTGCCAGCAGTTTCAGGCTGGGTAAAGACACTGAAGCTTTCTTT
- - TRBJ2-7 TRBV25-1 CASSDPPTYEQYF TGTGCCAGCAGTGACCCCCCCACCTACGAGCAGTACTTC
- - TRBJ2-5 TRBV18 CASSRTPGVQETQYF TGTGCCAGCTCACGGACGCCGGGAGTACAAGAGACCCAGTACTTC
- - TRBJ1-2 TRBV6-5 CASSSGQLRYGYTF TGTGCCAGCAGTTCCGGACAGCTTAGATATGGCTACACCTTC
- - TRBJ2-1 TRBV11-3 CASSLEGTINEQFF TGTGCCAGCAGCTTAGAGGGGACCATCAATGAGCAGTTCTTC
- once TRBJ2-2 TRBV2 CASSKEKGTGELFF TGTGCCAGCTCGAAGGAGAAGGGCACCGGGGAGCTGTTTTTT
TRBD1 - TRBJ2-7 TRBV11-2 CASSLGSGGGYEQYF TGTGCCAGCAGCTTAGGTTCAGGGGGCGGCTACGAGCAGTACTTC
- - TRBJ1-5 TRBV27 CASSLRPMDGGNQPQHF TGTGCCAGCAGTTTACGCCCTATGGACGGAGGCAATCAGCCCCAGCATTTT
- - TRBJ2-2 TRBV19 CASSNGVNTGELFF TGTGCCAGTAGTAACGGGGTGAACACCGGGGAGCTGTTTTTT
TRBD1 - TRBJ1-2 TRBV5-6 CASSLAGTDGYTF TGTGCCAGCAGCTTGGCCGGGACAGATGGCTACACCTTC
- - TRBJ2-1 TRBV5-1 CASSLVVGGDNEQFF TGCGCCAGCAGCTTGGTTGTCGGGGGCGACAATGAGCAGTTCTTC
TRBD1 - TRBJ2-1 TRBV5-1 CASSGTGTEQFF TGCGCCAGCAGCGGGACAGGGACTGAGCAGTTCTTC
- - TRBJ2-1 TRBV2 CASIPKRGAEQFF TGTGCCAGCATTCCCAAACGGGGAGCTGAGCAGTTCTTC
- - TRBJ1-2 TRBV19 CASRQGTFYGYTF TGTGCCAGTAGGCAGGGAACCTTCTATGGCTACACCTTC
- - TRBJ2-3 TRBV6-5 CASRWGRVADTQYF TGTGCCAGCAGATGGGGGCGCGTCGCAGATACGCAGTATTTT
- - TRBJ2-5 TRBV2 CASSEAMRGQETQYF TGTGCCAGCAGTGAAGCGATGCGGGGCCAAGAGACCCAGTACTTC
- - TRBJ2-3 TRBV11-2 CASLMGLLTDTQYF TGTGCCAGCTTGATGGGCCTCCTCACAGATACGCAGTATTTT
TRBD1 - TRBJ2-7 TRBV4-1 CASSQEVPTGYEQYF TGCGCCAGCAGCCAAGAGGTCCCGACAGGGTATGAGCAGTACTTC
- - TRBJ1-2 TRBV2 CASSRQSGYTF TGTGCCAGTTCGCGGCAGTCTGGCTACACCTTC
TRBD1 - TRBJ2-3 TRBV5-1 CASRRDRGTDTQYF TGCGCCAGCCGGAGGGACAGGGGCACAGATACGCAGTATTTT
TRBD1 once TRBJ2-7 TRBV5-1 CASSQGGDSVEQYF TGCGCCAGCAGCCAAGGTGGGGACAGTGTGGAGCAGTACTTC
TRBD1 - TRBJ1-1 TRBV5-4 CASSLGVQTGAVEAFF TGTGCCAGCAGCTTGGGAGTCCAGACAGGGGCCGTTGAAGCTTTCTTT
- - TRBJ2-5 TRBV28 CASSLGAAYQETQYF TGTGCCAGCAGTTTGGGAGCGGCGTACCAAGAGACCCAGTACTTC
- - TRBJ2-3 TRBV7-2 CASSLGLTREDTQYF TGTGCCAGCAGCTTAGGGTTGACCCGAGAAGATACGCAGTATTTT
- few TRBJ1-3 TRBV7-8 CASSSTSQAGNTIYF TGTGCCAGCAGCTCCACGAGTCAGGCTGGAAACACCATATATTTT